The sequence of this TCR beta chain was determined in a study of T-cell reconstitution after alpha-beta-depleted transplantation in children. Unique molecular identifiers were used in preparing the TCRbeta library. MiXCR, run by TCRdb on the PCR reads, gives a single entry per CDR3 protein. The sample includes 700,000 to 850,000 distinct CDR3 sequences, around 17% of them seen just once. The CDR3 extends over 13 amino acids. Trimming shortened V by 0 bases and J by 15 bases, and 16 bases separated the two germline ends. Germline V gives CDR1 SGHRS, CDR2 YFSETQ. This clonotype turned up a few times. The antigen is unknown. Findings and caveats of the study: Approximately two months post-transplant, alpha-beta T cells reportedly originated from several hundred expanded graft clones. T-cell numbers and diversity, one year after transplant, stemmed largely from T cells that were newly produced. The study traced high day-60 TCRbeta diversity in some patients to surviving recipient T cells and thymic progenitors.

Sequencing was performed on PBMCs, mostly from graft donor cells, taken 360 days after TCRalphabeta/CD19-depleted stem cell transplant. This receptor was identified in a male patient younger than 18 who had a stem cell transplant for acute lymphoblastic leukemia, so the T cells may come from the graft donor. The chain carries TRBV5-1 and TRBJ2-1, with D hard to call. CDR3 sequence: CASSLAQGASPFF. As DNA, the CDR3 is TGCGCCAGCAGCTTGGCCCAAGGAGCGTCCCCGTTCTTC. The whole variable domain, filled in from reference TRBV5-1 and TRBJ2-1, reads KAGVTQTPRYLIKTRGQQVTLSCSPISGHRSVSWYQQTPGQGLQFLFEYFSETQRNKGNFPGRFSGRQFSNSRSEMNVSTLELGDSALYLCASSLAQGASPFFGPGTRLTVL.